This TCR beta chain was observed in a study of shared clonotypes between healthy human individuals. For each subset, genomic DNA was distributed in equal portions over several immunoSEQ plates. In the authors' methods: Filtering differed because ImmunoSEQ produced junction-only sequences that carried no quality scores. Measured with immunoSEQ multiplex PCR; TCRdb has only the in-frame clones, and not every one. V, J and clone size were drawn from that table, and D and trimming were deduced from the DNA. The table lists hundreds of thousands of clones, about 95% of them singletons. CD45RO-negative, CCR7-selected cells formed the naive CD8 fraction, which excluded terminally differentiated effector memory CD45RA+ cells. CDR1 is MDHEN and CDR2 is SYDVKM in the germline V gene. CDR3 size: 14 residues. The germline V and J ends were trimmed by 4 bases and 1 base, with 8 bases remaining between them.

The rearrangement uses TRBV28 and TRBJ1-5, with unresolved D. This receptor was taken from a young woman in good health. Sequencing was carried out using naive CD8+ T cells sorted from blood. In DNA, the CDR3 is TGTGCCAGCAGTTCCCCCCAGAGCAATCAGCCCCAGCATTTT. It codes for CASSSPQSNQPQHF.